The source of this T cell receptor (beta chain) is a study of identical twins. The germline V gene has CDR1 MGHDK and CDR2 SYGVNS. This CDR3 has 13 amino acids. V was pared by 3 bases and J by 5 bases, with 3 bases of the junction left unmatched. There are many counts of this clonotype. Its antigen is as yet unknown. Findings and caveats of the study: Memory repertoires lacked the insertion deficit that abundant cord blood beta clonotypes showed.

A universal primer binding site was introduced by template switching. The final cDNA contained unique molecular identifiers. TCRdb re-derived calls from the 5' RACE reads in MiXCR, one entry per CDR3 protein. The table lists hundreds of thousands of distinct CDR3 sequences, about 14% of them singletons. Material: memory (CD45RO+) T cells sorted from blood. V and J are TRBV25-1 and TRBJ1-1; 7 bases match TRBD1. The sequence came from a woman younger than 35 in good health. CDR3 DNA sequence: TGTGCCAGCAGTGACAGGGGGAGGACTGAAGCTTTCTTT. This gives the protein CASSDRGRTEAFF.